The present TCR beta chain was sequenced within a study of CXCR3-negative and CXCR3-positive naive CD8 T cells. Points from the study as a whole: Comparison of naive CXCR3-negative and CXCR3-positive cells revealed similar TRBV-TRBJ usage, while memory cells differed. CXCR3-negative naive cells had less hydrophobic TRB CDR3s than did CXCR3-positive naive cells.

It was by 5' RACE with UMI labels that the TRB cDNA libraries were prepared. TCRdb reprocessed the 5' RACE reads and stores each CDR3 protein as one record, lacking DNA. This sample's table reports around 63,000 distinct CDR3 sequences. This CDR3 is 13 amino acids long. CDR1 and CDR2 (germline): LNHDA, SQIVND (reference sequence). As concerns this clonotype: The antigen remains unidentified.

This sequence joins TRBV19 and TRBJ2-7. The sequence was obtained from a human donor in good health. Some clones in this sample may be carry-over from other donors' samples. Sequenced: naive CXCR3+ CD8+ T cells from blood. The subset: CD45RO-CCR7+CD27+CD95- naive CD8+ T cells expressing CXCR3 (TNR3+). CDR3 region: CASKGGGSYEQYF.